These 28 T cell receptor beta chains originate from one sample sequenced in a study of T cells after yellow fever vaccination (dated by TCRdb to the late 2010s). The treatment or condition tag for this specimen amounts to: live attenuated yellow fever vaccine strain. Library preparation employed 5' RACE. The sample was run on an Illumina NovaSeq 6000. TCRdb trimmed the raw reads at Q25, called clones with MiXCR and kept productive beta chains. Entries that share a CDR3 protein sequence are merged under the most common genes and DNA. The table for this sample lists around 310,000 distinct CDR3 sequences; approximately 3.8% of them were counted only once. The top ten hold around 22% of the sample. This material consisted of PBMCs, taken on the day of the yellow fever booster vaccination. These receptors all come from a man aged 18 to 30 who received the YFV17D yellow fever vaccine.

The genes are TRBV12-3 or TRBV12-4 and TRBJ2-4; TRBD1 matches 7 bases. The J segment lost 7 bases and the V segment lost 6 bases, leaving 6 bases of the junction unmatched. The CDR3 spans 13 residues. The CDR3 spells CASSQTGFNIQYF. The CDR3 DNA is TGTGCCAGCAGCCAGACAGGGTTCAACATTCAGTACTTC.

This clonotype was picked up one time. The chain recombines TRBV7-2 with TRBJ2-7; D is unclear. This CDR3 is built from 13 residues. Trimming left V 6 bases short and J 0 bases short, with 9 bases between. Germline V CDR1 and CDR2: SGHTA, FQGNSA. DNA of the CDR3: TGTGCCAGCAGTCAAACTGGCTCCTACGAGCAGTACGTC. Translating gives CASSQTGSYEQYV.

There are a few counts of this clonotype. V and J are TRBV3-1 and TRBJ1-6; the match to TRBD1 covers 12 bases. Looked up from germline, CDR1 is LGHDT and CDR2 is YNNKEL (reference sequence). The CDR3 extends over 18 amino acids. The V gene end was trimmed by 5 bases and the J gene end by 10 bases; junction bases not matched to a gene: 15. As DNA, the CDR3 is TGTGCCAGCAGCTCGGGACCGGGACAGGGGGCGCAAGGATCACCCCTCCACTTT. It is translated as CASSSGPGQGAQGSPLHF. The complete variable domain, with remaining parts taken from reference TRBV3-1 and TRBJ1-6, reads DTAVSQTPKYLVTQMGNDKSIKCEQNLGHDTMYWYKQDSKKFLKIMFSYNNKELIINETVPNRFSPKSPDKAHLNLHINSLELGDSAVYFCASSSGPGQGAQGSPLHFGNGTRLTVT.

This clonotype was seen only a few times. CDR3 DNA sequence: TGTGCCAGCAGCTTAGACCCTGGGGCTCCCGTCAGGGGAAACACCATATATTTT. This sequence encodes CASSLDPGAPVRGNTIYF. The chain is built from TRBV7-6 and TRBJ1-3; D perhaps matches TRBD1 (5 bases). The CDR3 runs to 18 residues. Trimming took off 1 base at V and 4 bases at J, with 20 bases between the two ends. CDR1 and CDR2 from the germline V gene are SGHVS and FNYEAQ.

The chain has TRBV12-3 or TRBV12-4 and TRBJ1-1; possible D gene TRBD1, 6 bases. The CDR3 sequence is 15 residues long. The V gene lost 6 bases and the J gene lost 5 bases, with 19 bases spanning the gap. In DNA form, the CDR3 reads TGTGCCAGCAGCATCTACCTGGGGGCTCGAACTGAAGCTTTCTTT. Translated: CASSIYLGARTEAFF.

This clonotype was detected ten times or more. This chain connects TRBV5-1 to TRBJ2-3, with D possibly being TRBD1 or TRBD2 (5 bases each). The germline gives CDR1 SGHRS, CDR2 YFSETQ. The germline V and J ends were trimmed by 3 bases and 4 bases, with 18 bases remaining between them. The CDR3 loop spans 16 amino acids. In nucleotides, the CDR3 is TGCGCCAGCAGCTCAAGCGACAGAGGGCGATCAGATACGCAGTATTTT. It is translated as CASSSSDRGRSDTQYF.

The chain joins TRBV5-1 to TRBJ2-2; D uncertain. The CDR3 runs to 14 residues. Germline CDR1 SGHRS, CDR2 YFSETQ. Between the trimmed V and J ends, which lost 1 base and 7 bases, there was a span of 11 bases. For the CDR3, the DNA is TGCGCCAGCAGCTTGATCGAGGCTGGCGGGGAGCTGTTTTTT. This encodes CASSLIEAGGELFF.

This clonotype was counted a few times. The CDR3 DNA follows: TGTGCCAGCAGCTCGAGGCGATGGGGAATCTACGAGCAGTACTTC. It specifies CASSSRRWGIYEQYF. This chain joins TRBV11-2 and TRBJ2-7, with unresolved D. Trimming removed 4 bases from V and 3 bases from J, with 16 bases in between. Germline loops: CDR1 SGHAT, CDR2 FQNNGV. The CDR3 is made up of 15 amino acids. The variable domain in full, with the rest retrieved from reference TRBV11-2 and TRBJ2-7, is EAGVAQSPRYKIIEKRQSVAFWCNPISGHATLYWYQQILGQGPKLLIQFQNNGVVDDSQLPKDRFSAERLKGVDSTLKIQPAKLEDSAVYLCASSSRRWGIYEQYFGPGTRLTVT.

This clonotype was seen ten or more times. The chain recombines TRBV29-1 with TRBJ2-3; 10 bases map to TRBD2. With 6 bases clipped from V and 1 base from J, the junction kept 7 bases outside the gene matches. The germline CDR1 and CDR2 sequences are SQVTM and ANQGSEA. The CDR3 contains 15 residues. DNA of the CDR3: TGCAGCGTCTCCGGGCTAGCGGGAGGCACAGATACGCAGTATTTT. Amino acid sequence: CSVSGLAGGTDTQYF.

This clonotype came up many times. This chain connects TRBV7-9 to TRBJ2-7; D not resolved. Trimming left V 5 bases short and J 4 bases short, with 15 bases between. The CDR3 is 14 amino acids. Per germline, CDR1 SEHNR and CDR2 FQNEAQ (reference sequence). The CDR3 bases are TGTGCCAGCAGCGAGAAGAGGTCTTCGTACGAGCAGTACGTC. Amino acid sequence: CASSEKRSSYEQYV.

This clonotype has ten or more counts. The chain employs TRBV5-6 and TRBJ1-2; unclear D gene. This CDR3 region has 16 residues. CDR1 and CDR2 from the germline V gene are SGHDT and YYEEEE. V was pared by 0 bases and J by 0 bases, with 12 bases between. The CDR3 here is CASSLATVRPNYGYTF. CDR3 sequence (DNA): TGTGCCAGCAGCTTGGCTACGGTCAGGCCTAACTATGGCTACACCTTC.

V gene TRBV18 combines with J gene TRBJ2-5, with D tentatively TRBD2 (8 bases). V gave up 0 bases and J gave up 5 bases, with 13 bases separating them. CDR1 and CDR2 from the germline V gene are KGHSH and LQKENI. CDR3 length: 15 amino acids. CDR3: CASSPPGLGGETQYF. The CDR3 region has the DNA TGTGCCAGCTCACCACCGGGACTAGGGGGCGAGACCCAGTACTTC.

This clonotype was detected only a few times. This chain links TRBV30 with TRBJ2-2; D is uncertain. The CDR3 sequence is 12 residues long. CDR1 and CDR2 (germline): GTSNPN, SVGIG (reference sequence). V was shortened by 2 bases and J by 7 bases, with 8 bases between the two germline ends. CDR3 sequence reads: CAWSRGIGELFF. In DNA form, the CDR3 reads TGTGCCTGGAGTAGAGGCATCGGGGAGCTGTTTTTT.

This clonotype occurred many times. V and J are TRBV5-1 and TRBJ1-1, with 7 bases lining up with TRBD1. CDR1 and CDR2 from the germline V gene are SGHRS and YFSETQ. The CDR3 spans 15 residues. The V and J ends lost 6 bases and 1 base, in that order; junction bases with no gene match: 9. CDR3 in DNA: TGCGCCAGCACCCCGGGACAGAGCGAGAACACTGAAGCTTTCTTT. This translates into CASTPGQSENTEAFF.

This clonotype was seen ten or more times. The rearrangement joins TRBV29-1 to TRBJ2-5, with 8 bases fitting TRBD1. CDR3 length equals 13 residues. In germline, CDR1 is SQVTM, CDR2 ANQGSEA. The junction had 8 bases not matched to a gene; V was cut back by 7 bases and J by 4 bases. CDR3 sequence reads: CSAHRGLGETQYF. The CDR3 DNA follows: TGCAGCGCACACAGGGGGTTGGGAGAGACCCAGTACTTC.

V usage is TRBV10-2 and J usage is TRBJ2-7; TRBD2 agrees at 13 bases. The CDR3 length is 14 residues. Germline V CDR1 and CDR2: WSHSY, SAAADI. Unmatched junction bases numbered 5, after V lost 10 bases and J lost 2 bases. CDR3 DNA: TGCGCCACTAAAGGACTAGCGGGGGCCTACGAGCAGTACTTC. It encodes CATKGLAGAYEQYF.

CDR3 nucleotide sequence: TGTGCCAGCAGCTTAGGGGGTAGCGGGGCTTACAATGAGCAGTTCTTC. Translated: CASSLGGSGAYNEQFF. The rearrangement uses TRBV7-2 and TRBJ2-1; 8 positions match TRBD2. V trimming: 1 base; J trimming: 4 bases; junction bases outside the gene matches: 6. CDR1 and CDR2 from the germline V gene are SGHTA and FQGNSA. This CDR3 has 16 amino acids.

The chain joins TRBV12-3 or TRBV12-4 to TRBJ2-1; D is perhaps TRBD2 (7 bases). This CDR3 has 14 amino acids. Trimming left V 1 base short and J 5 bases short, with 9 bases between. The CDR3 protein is CASSLGGGHNEQFF. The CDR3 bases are TGTGCCAGCAGTTTAGGGGGGGGGCACAATGAGCAGTTCTTC.

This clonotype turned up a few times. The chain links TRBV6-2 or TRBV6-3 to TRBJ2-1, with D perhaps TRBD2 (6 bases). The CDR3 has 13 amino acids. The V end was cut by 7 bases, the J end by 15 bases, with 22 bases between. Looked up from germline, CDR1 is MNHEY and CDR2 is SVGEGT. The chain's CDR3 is CASTGTPGRSRFF. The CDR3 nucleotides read TGTGCCAGCACTGGGACTCCGGGGAGATCCCGGTTCTTC.

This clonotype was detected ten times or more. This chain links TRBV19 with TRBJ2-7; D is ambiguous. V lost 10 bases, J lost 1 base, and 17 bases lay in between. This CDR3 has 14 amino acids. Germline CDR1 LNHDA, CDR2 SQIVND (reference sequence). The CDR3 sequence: CATSTAVESYEQYF. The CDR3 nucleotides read TGTGCCACCTCCACGGCGGTGGAGTCCTACGAGCAGTACTTC.

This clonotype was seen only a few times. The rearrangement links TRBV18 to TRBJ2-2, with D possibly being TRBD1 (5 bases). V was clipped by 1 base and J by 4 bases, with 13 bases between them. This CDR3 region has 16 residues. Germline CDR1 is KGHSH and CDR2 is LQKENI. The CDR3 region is CASSPREGAATGELFF. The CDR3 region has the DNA TGTGCCAGCTCACCACGAGAAGGGGCCGCCACCGGGGAGCTGTTTTTT.

CDR3 in DNA: TGTGCCAGCACTGGGGCAAGTCTTAAGACAGATACGCAGTATTTT. Its translation: CASTGASLKTDTQYF. This chain joins TRBV28 and TRBJ2-3; the D gene is possibly TRBD1 (5 bases). V was pared by 7 bases and J by 3 bases, with 17 bases between. Germline V gene lookup returns CDR1 MDHEN and CDR2 SYDVKM. The CDR3 runs to 15 residues.

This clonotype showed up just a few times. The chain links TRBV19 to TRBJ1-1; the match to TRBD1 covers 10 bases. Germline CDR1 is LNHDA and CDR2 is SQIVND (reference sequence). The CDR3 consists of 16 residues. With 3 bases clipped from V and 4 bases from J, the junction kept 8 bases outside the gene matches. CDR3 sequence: CASSIRTGGWSTEAFF. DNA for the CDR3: TGTGCCAGTAGTATTCGGACAGGGGGATGGAGCACTGAAGCTTTCTTT.

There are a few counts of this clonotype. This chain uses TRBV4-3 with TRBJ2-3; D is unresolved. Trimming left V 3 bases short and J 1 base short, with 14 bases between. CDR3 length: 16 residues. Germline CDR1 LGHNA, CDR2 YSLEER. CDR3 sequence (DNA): TGCGCCAGCAGCCAGTATTCGAACCCTGGCACAGATACGCAGTATTTT. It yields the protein CASSQYSNPGTDTQYF.

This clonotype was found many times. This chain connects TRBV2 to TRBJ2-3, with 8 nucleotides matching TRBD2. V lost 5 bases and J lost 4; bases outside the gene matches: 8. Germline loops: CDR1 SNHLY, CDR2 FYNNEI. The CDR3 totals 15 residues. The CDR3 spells CASSPGTRSSDTQYF. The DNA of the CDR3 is TGTGCCAGCAGTCCCGGGACTAGGTCATCAGATACGCAGTATTTT.

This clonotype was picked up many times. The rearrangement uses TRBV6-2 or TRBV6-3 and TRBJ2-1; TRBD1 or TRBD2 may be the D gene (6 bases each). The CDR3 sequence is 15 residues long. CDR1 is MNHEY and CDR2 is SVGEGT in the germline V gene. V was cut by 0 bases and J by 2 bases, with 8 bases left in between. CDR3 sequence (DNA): TGTGCCAGCAGTTACTCGGGGGGCACCTACAATGAGCAGTTCTTC. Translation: CASSYSGGTYNEQFF.

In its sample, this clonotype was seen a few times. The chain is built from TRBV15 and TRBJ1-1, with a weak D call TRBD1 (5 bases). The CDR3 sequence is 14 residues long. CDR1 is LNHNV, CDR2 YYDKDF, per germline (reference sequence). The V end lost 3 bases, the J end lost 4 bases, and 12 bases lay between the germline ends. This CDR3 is CATSSDSGSTEAFF. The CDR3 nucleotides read TGTGCCACCAGCAGCGACAGTGGATCCACTGAAGCTTTCTTT. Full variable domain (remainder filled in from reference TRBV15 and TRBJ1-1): DAMVIQNPRYQVTQFGKPVTLSCSQTLNHNVMYWYQQKSSQAPKLLFHYYDKDFNNEADTPDNFQSRRPNTSFCFLDIRSPGLGDTAMYLCATSSDSGSTEAFFGQGTRLTVV.

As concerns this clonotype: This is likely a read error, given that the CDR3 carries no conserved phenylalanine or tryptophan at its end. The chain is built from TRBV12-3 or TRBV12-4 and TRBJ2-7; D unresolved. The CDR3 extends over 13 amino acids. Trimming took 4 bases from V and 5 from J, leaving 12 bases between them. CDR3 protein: CASSSHSPHEQYL. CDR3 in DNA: TGTGCCAGCAGTTCGCACAGCCCCCACGAGCAGTACTTA.